Listed below are T cell receptor beta chains from one sample, sequenced in a study of OX40 agonist ivuxolimab in advanced cancers. Sequencing was performed with immunoSEQ multiplex PCR; in TCRdb, only in-frame clones are kept and a portion is missing. The sample lists roughly 95,000 clones, 85% to 90% seen once, with around 1.8% in the top ten. The sample here was CD4+ or CD8+ T cells sorted from blood, taken in a trial of the OX40 agonist ivuxolimab. Every receptor here comes from an adult with an advanced solid tumor such as melanoma, head and neck, liver or kidney cancer. Both conserved end residues are part of each CDR3. The order of the fields is D gene, V gene, J gene, clone size, CDR3 DNA, CDR3 protein. A D gene is named only where the DNA matches it firmly. Clone size is given for some rows only: seen once, a few or many times, or a class if the clone is expanded.

d_gene: TRBD1
v_gene: TRBV18
j_gene: TRBJ1-3
abundance: .
CDR3nt: TGTGCCAGCTCACCATCGTCGGGGACAGCCTCTGGAAACACCATATATTTT
CDR3aa: CASSPSSGTASGNTIYF

d_gene: .
v_gene: TRBV5-6
j_gene: TRBJ2-3
abundance: .
CDR3nt: TGTGCCAGCAGCTTGGCTGGGCTCACAGATACGCAGTATTTT
CDR3aa: CASSLAGLTDTQYF

d_gene: .
v_gene: TRBV7-3
j_gene: TRBJ1-1
abundance: .
CDR3nt: TGTGCCAGCAGCTTACATCGGAACACTGAAGCTTTCTTT
CDR3aa: CASSLHRNTEAFF

d_gene: TRBD1
v_gene: TRBV6-6
j_gene: TRBJ1-1
abundance: .
CDR3nt: TGTGCCAGCAGTTCCCGGGACAGGATGGCTTTCTTT
CDR3aa: CASSSRDRMAFF

d_gene: .
v_gene: TRBV6-1
j_gene: TRBJ2-6
abundance: few
CDR3nt: TGTGCCAGCAGAGAAAGAAAGACCGTAGGGGCCAACGTCCTGACTTTC
CDR3aa: CASRERKTVGANVLTF

d_gene: .
v_gene: TRBV19
j_gene: TRBJ1-5
abundance: .
CDR3nt: TGTGCCAGTAGTATTAGGGGCCAGGGCGGGGAGCCCCAGCATTTT
CDR3aa: CASSIRGQGGEPQHF

d_gene: .
v_gene: TRBV29-1
j_gene: TRBJ2-5
abundance: .
CDR3nt: TGCAGCGTCCTACAGGGAGAAGAGACCCAGTACTTC
CDR3aa: CSVLQGEETQYF

d_gene: .
v_gene: TRBV5-1
j_gene: TRBJ2-3
abundance: .
CDR3nt: TGCGCCAGCAGCTTTGATAGAGATACGCAGTATTTT
CDR3aa: CASSFDRDTQYF

d_gene: .
v_gene: TRBV11-2
j_gene: TRBJ2-5
abundance: .
CDR3nt: TGTGCCAGCAGCTTTGTCCAGGGCCAAGAGACCCAGTACTTC
CDR3aa: CASSFVQGQETQYF

d_gene: .
v_gene: TRBV5-1
j_gene: TRBJ2-3
abundance: .
CDR3nt: TGCGCCAGCAGCGAGCCCAGCACAGATACGCAGTATTTT
CDR3aa: CASSEPSTDTQYF

d_gene: TRBD2
v_gene: TRBV7-2
j_gene: TRBJ2-5
abundance: .
CDR3nt: TGTGCCAGCAGCTTAGGGCCTAGCGGGATTCAAGAGGCCCAGTACTTC
CDR3aa: CASSLGPSGIQEAQYF

d_gene: .
v_gene: TRBV6-5
j_gene: TRBJ2-3
abundance: .
CDR3nt: TGTGCCAGCAGTTATAACCGGGACACCAGCACAGATACGCAGTATTTT
CDR3aa: CASSYNRDTSTDTQYF

d_gene: TRBD2
v_gene: TRBV18
j_gene: TRBJ2-7
abundance: .
CDR3nt: TGTGCCAGCTCACCCACGATGGGGCTAGCGGGAGTCGAGCAGTACTTC
CDR3aa: CASSPTMGLAGVEQYF

d_gene: .
v_gene: TRBV6-5
j_gene: TRBJ1-5
abundance: .
CDR3nt: TGTGCCAGCAGACTCGAAAATCAGCCCCAGCATTTT
CDR3aa: CASRLENQPQHF

d_gene: TRBD1
v_gene: TRBV7-3
j_gene: TRBJ1-2
abundance: .
CDR3nt: TGTGCCAGCAGGTCTACCGGGACAGGGGGCATCGATGGCTACACCTTC
CDR3aa: CASRSTGTGGIDGYTF

d_gene: TRBD2
v_gene: TRBV18
j_gene: TRBJ2-2
abundance: .
CDR3nt: TGTGCCAGCTCACCACGGGGGCTAGCGGGAGAAATCACCGGGGAGCTGTTTTTT
CDR3aa: CASSPRGLAGEITGELFF